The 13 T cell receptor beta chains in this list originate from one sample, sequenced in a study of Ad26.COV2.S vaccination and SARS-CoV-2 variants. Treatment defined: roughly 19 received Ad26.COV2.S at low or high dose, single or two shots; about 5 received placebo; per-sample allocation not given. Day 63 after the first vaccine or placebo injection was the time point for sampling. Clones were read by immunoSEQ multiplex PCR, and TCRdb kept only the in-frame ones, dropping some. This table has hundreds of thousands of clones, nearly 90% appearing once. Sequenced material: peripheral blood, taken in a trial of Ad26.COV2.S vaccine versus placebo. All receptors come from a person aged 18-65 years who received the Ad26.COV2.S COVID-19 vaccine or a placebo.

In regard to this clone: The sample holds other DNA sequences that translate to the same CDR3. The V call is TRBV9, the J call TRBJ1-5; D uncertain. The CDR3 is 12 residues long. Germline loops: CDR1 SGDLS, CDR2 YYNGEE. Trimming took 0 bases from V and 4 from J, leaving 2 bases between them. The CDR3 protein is CASSVGNQPQHF. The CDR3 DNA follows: TGTGCCAGCAGCGTAGGTAATCAGCCCCAGCATTTT.

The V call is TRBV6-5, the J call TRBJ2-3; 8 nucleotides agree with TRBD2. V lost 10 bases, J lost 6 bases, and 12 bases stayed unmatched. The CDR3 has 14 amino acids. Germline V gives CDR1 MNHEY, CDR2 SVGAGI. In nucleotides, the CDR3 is TGTGCCATCGATGACGCGCGGGAGGCGGATACGCAGTATTTT. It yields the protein CAIDDAREADTQYF.

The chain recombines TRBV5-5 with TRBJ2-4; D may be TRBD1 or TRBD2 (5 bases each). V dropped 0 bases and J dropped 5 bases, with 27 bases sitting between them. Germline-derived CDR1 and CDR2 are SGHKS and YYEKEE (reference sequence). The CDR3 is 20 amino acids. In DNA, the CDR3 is TGTGCCAGCAGCTTGGGGAAGGACGGGCGCGGGCGCGTAGGGGAAAACATTCAGTACTTC. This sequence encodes CASSLGKDGRGRVGENIQYF.

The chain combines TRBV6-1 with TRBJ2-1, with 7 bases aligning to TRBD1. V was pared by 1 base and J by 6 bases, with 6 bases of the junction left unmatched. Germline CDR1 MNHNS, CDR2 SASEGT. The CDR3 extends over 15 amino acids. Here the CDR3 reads CASSEVAGGRNEQFF. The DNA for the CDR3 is TGTGCCAGCAGTGAAGTGGCAGGGGGACGCAATGAGCAGTTCTTC.

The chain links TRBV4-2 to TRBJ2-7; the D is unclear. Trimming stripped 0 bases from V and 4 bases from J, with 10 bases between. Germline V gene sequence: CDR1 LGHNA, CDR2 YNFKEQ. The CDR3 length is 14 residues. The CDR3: CASSQDLGNYEQYF. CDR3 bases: TGTGCCAGCAGCCAAGATCTGGGGAATTACGAGCAGTACTTC.

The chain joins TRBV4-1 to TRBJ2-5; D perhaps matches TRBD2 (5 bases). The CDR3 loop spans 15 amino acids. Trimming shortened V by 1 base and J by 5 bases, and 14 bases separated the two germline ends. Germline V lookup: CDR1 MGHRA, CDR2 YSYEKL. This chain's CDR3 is CASSQVLREGETQYF. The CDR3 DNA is TGCGCCAGCAGCCAAGTCCTGAGGGAAGGGGAGACCCAGTACTTC.

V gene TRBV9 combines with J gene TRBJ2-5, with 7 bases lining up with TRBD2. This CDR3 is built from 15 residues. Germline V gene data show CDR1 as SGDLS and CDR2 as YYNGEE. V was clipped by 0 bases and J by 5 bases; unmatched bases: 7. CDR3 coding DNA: TGTGCCAGCAGCGTAGCGCCGTCTAGCGGCGAGACCCAGTACTTC. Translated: CASSVAPSSGETQYF.

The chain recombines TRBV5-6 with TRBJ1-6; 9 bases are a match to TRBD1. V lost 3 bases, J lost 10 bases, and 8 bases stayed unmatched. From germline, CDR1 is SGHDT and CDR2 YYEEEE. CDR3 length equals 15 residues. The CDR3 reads CASSSPRTGVSPLHF. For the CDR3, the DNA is TGTGCCAGCAGCTCCCCTAGGACAGGGGTGTCACCCCTCCACTTT.

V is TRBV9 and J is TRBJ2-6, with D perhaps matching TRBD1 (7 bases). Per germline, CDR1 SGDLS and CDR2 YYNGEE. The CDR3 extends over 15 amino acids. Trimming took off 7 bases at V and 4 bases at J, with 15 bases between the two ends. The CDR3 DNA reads TGTGCCAGCGCACCCAGGGGGGCAGGGGCCAACGTCCTGACTTTC. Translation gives CASAPRGAGANVLTF.

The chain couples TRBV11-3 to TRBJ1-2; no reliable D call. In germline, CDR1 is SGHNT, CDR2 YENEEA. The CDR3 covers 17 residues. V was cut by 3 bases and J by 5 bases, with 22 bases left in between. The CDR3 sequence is CASSFVGWGRVEYGYTF. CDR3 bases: TGTGCCAGCAGCTTTGTCGGATGGGGAAGGGTGGAATATGGCTACACCTTC.

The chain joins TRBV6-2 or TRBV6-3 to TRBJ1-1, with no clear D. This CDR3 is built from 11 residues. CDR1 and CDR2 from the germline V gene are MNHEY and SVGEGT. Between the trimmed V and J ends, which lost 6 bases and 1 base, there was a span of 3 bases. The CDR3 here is CASSGNTEAFF. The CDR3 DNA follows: TGTGCCAGCAGCGGGAACACTGAAGCTTTCTTT.

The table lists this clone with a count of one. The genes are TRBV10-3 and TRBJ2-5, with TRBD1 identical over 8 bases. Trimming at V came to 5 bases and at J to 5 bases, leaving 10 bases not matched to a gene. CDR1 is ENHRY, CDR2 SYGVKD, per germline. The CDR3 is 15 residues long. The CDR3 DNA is TGTGCCATCAGTAAACCCGGACAGGGCCAGGAGACCCAGTACTTC. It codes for CAISKPGQGQETQYF.

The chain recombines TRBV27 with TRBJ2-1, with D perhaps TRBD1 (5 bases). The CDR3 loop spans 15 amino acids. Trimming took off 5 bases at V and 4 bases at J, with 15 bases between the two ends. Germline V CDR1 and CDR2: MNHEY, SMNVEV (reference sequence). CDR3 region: CASSLRSGIYNEQFF. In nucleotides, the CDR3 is TGTGCCAGCAGTCTCCGCTCAGGGATATACAATGAGCAGTTCTTC.